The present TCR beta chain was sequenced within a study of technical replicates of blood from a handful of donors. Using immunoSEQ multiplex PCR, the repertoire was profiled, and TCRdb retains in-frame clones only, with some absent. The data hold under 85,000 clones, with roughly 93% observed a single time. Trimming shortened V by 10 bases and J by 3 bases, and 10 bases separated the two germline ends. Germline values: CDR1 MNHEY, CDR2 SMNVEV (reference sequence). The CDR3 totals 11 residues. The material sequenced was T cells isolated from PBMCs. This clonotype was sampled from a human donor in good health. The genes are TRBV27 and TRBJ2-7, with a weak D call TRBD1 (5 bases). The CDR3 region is CATHDSYEQYF. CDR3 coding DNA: TGTGCCACCCATGACAGCTACGAGCAGTACTTC.